Shown below are 32 T cell receptor beta chains from a single sample sequenced in a study of shared clonotypes between healthy human individuals. Naive CD8 cells, CD45RO-negative and positively selected for CCR7, excluded terminally differentiated effector memory CD45RA+ cells. TCRdb's table, derived via immunoSEQ multiplex PCR, lists solely in-frame clones and lacks some. The profile shows hundreds of thousands of clones, 95% to 97% of them singletons. The source material was naive CD8+ T cells sorted from blood. These receptors were taken from a woman younger than 45 in good health.

This clone was found once. This chain joins TRBV4-1 and TRBJ2-5; TRBD2 is a possible D gene (6 bases). CDR3 length: 17 amino acids. CDR1 is MGHRA, CDR2 YSYEKL, per germline. V lost 1 base and J lost 4, with 19 bases in between. CDR3 DNA: TGCGCCAGCAGCCAAGGTCCCCTAGCGAGGGTTGGAGAGACCCAGTACTTC. Translating gives CASSQGPLARVGETQYF.

J is TRBJ1-2 and V is TRBV7-9, with no clear D. V lost 1 base and J lost 4, with 16 bases in between. The CDR3 contains 16 residues. Germline values: CDR1 SEHNR, CDR2 FQNEAQ (reference sequence). The DNA for the CDR3 is TGTGCCAGCAGCTTAGGCTGGGATTCCCCCTTCTATGGCTACACCTTC. Translation: CASSLGWDSPFYGYTF.

Worth noting for this clone: Other DNA sequences in the sample encode the same CDR3. The chain links TRBV4-2 to TRBJ2-7; TRBD1 matches at 8 bases. This CDR3 is built from 15 residues. The V and J ends lost 3 bases and 4 bases, in that order; junction bases with no gene match: 8. CDR1 and CDR2 from the germline V gene are LGHNA and YNFKEQ. The DNA for the CDR3 is TGTGCCAGCAGCCAGGAAGGACAGGGTTCGTACGAGCAGTACTTC. Translating gives CASSQEGQGSYEQYF.

V gene TRBV27 combines with J gene TRBJ1-3; TRBD1 aligns across 9 bases. Germline V gene sequence: CDR1 MNHEY, CDR2 SMNVEV (reference sequence). Trimming removed 5 bases from V and 0 bases from J; junction bases left unmatched: 11. The length of the CDR3 is 18 residues. Here the CDR3 reads CASSPITGTGFSGNTIYF. CDR3 bases: TGTGCCAGCAGTCCAATTACCGGGACAGGGTTCTCTGGAAACACCATATATTTT.

The sample holds one count of this clone. The chain is built from TRBV27 and TRBJ2-3; 8 bases line up with TRBD2. There are 16 residues in the CDR3. V gave up 6 bases and J gave up 0 bases; unmatched junction bases: 8. The germline V gene has CDR1 MNHEY and CDR2 SMNVEV (reference sequence). The CDR3 loop reads CASRTSSGRSTDTQYF. Written as DNA, the CDR3 is TGTGCCAGCAGGACCTCTAGCGGGCGGAGCACAGATACGCAGTATTTT.

The genes are TRBV27 and TRBJ2-2, with 10 bases that match TRBD1. V shed 5 bases and J 4 bases; nucleotides not matched to a gene: 4. CDR3 length: 15 amino acids. Germline CDR1 MNHEY, CDR2 SMNVEV (reference sequence). The CDR3 reads CASSPGTGATGELFF. Here the CDR3 DNA reads TGTGCCAGCAGTCCTGGGACAGGGGCCACCGGGGAGCTGTTTTTT.

This clone appeared once. The same CDR3 is also encoded by other DNA sequences in this sample. CDR3 nucleotide sequence: TGTGCCAGCAGCTTGATAGGGGGCAACACTGAAGCTTTCTTT. It codes for CASSLIGGNTEAFF. The rearrangement joins TRBV5-4 to TRBJ1-1, with 7 bases lining up with TRBD1. Germline CDR1 reads SGHNT; CDR2 reads YYREEE (reference sequence). Germline trimming cut 1 base from V and 2 bases from J; bases unmatched to any gene: 2. The CDR3 covers 14 residues.

This clone was detected only once. Other DNA sequences of this sample code for an identical CDR3. The rearrangement joins TRBV5-6 to TRBJ1-2, with TRBD1 matching over 8 bases. In germline, CDR1 is SGHDT, CDR2 YYEEEE. The CDR3 extends over 14 amino acids. The V and J ends lost 2 bases and 2 bases, in that order; junction bases with no gene match: 2. The CDR3 loop is CASSFQGANYGYTF. In DNA, the CDR3 is TGTGCCAGCAGCTTCCAGGGGGCGAACTATGGCTACACCTTC.

The genes are TRBV30 and TRBJ1-5; 8 positions agree with TRBD1. The trim removed 1 base at V and 4 bases at J, leaving 3 bases unmatched. Germline loops: CDR1 GTSNPN, CDR2 SVGIG (reference sequence). This CDR3 is built from 14 residues. CDR3 in DNA: TGTGCCTGGAGTGCGGGACAGGAGAATCAGCCCCAGCATTTT. Its protein product is CAWSAGQENQPQHF.

This rearrangement joins TRBV27 to TRBJ2-1, with TRBD1 matching 8 bases. The CDR3 sequence is 16 residues long. CDR1 MNHEY and CDR2 SMNVEV come from the germline V gene (reference sequence). Germline trimming cut 5 bases from V and 3 bases from J; bases unmatched to any gene: 9. CDR3 loop: CASSPPGGASYNEQFF. CDR3 bases: TGTGCCAGCAGTCCCCCAGGGGGCGCCAGCTACAATGAGCAGTTCTTC.

J is TRBJ2-7 and V is TRBV7-9; 10 bases line up with TRBD1. The germline V gene has CDR1 SEHNR and CDR2 FQNEAQ (reference sequence). The CDR3 contains 15 residues. With 5 bases clipped from V and 5 bases from J, the junction kept 9 bases outside the gene matches. Here the CDR3 reads CASSRRDRGIHEQYF. As DNA, the CDR3 is TGTGCCAGCAGCCGTCGGGACAGGGGTATACACGAGCAGTACTTC.

Comment on this clone: The sample has other DNA sequences that encode this CDR3 too. This sequence joins TRBV9 and TRBJ2-6; no clear D. This CDR3 has 15 amino acids. The ends were cut back, 0 bases at V and 0 bases at J, with 4 bases in the middle. Looked up from germline, CDR1 is SGDLS and CDR2 is YYNGEE. In DNA form, the CDR3 reads TGTGCCAGCAGCGTAGGAAGCTCTGGGGCCAACGTCCTGACTTTC. Its translation is CASSVGSSGANVLTF.

Notes on this clone: Other DNA sequences in the same sample also yield this CDR3. The chain uses TRBV27 and TRBJ2-3; D unclear. Germline values: CDR1 MNHEY, CDR2 SMNVEV (reference sequence). This CDR3 has 13 amino acids. Trimming cost V 3 bases and J 1 base, with 5 bases left between them. The CDR3 here is CASSFSGTDTQYF. DNA of the CDR3: TGTGCCAGCAGTTTCAGCGGCACAGATACGCAGTATTTT.

The chain carries TRBV5-6 and TRBJ1-1; D uncertain. Germline CDR1 and CDR2: SGHDT and YYEEEE. This CDR3 contains 14 residues. Trimming pared 4 bases from V and 5 bases from J, leaving 15 bases between. CDR3 bases: TGTGCCAGCAGCCGAATGAATTCTTTGACTGAAGCTTTCTTT. Its translation: CASSRMNSLTEAFF.

J is TRBJ1-5 and V is TRBV6-6; no reliable D call. The V gene lost 8 bases and the J gene lost 3 bases, with 8 bases spanning the gap. There are 12 residues in the CDR3. Germline V CDR1 and CDR2: MNHNY, SVGAGI (reference sequence). Here the CDR3 DNA reads TGTGCCAGCTCTGATTTCAATCAGCCCCAGCATTTT. Amino acids: CASSDFNQPQHF.

The chain recombines TRBV19 with TRBJ2-7; D uncertain. V was shortened by 1 base and J by 0 bases, with 7 bases between the two germline ends. Germline V gene lookup returns CDR1 LNHDA and CDR2 SQIVND (reference sequence). The CDR3 consists of 14 residues. CDR3: CASSIASFSYEQYF. In DNA, the CDR3 is TGTGCCAGTAGTATAGCTTCATTCTCCTACGAGCAGTACTTC.

V is TRBV7-8 and J is TRBJ2-7, with 9 positions matching TRBD2. The CDR3 spans 15 residues. V was pared by 4 bases and J by 2 bases, with 6 bases of the junction left unmatched. Germline assignment: CDR1 SGHVS and CDR2 FQNEAQ. The CDR3 protein is CASSSRLAETYEQYF. The CDR3 coding sequence is TGTGCCAGCAGCTCCAGACTAGCGGAAACCTACGAGCAGTACTTC.

Comments on this clone: The junction does not match germline at one end; this may be a read error. The chain recombines TRBV27 with TRBJ1-4; D is possibly TRBD1 (6 bases). The V gene's germline CDR1 is MNHEY and CDR2 SMNVEV (reference sequence). CDR3 length: 16 residues. This CDR3 is CATARDTLATNENLFF. CDR3 DNA sequence: TGTGCCACCGCGCGGGACACCCTTGCAACTAATGAAAACCTGTTTTTT.

The chain joins TRBV13 to TRBJ1-1; no reliable D call. Looked up from germline, CDR1 is PRHDT and CDR2 is FYEKMQ (reference sequence). Trimming stripped 0 bases from V and 2 bases from J, with 7 bases between. The CDR3 runs to 14 residues. The CDR3 sequence is CASSLGDHNTEAFF. DNA for the CDR3: TGTGCCAGCAGCTTAGGAGATCATAACACTGAAGCTTTCTTT.

The chain uses TRBV11-2 and TRBJ2-1; TRBD2 might be the D (5 bases). Germline V lookup: CDR1 SGHAT, CDR2 FQNNGV. V shed 5 bases and J shed 6 bases, with 20 bases lying between them. The length of the CDR3 is 16 residues. In DNA form, the CDR3 reads TGTGCCAGCAGCCATATGCCGGGAAGCCTCCCCAATGAGCAGTTCTTC. Translation gives CASSHMPGSLPNEQFF.

The chain employs TRBV6-1 and TRBJ2-7; 8 nucleotides line up with TRBD1. The ends lost 7 bases at V and 3 bases at J; junction bases unmatched: 5. There are 13 residues in the CDR3. The germline CDR1 and CDR2 sequences are MNHNS and SASEGT. The CDR3 DNA reads TGTGCCAGCACCGACACAGGGGGCTACGAGCAGTACTTC. This codes for CASTDTGGYEQYF.

V gene TRBV7-8 combines with J gene TRBJ1-1; 7 nucleotides align to TRBD1. The V segment lost 1 base and the J segment 0 bases; nucleotides outside the gene matches: 5. CDR1 is SGHVS, CDR2 FQNEAQ, per germline. CDR3 size: 16 residues. The CDR3 protein is CASSLVQGEMNTEAFF. In nucleotides, the CDR3 is TGTGCCAGCAGCTTAGTGCAGGGGGAAATGAACACTGAAGCTTTCTTT. The whole variable domain, filled in from reference TRBV7-8 and TRBJ1-1, reads GAGVSQSPRYKVAKRGQDVALRCDPISGHVSLFWYQQALGQGPEFLTYFQNEAQLDKSGLPSDRFFAERPEGSVSTLKIQRTQQEDSAVYLCASSLVQGEMNTEAFFGQGTRLTVV.

The chain combines TRBV6-6 with TRBJ2-5; the D is unclear. There are 14 residues in the CDR3. V was trimmed by 9 bases and J by 2 bases, leaving 16 bases between them. Germline lookup yields CDR1 MNHNY and CDR2 SVGAGI (reference sequence). The CDR3 sequence is CASTKKGRQETQYF. Written as DNA, the CDR3 is TGTGCCAGTACGAAAAAGGGTCGGCAAGAGACCCAGTACTTC.

The chain employs TRBV4-1 and TRBJ2-1, with 7 nucleotides matching TRBD1. Germline CDR1 MGHRA, CDR2 YSYEKL. The junction had 6 bases not matched to a gene; V was cut back by 5 bases and J by 2 bases. The CDR3 consists of 15 residues. CDR3: CASSAQGLTYNEQFF. CDR3 DNA sequence: TGCGCCAGCAGCGCACAGGGGCTTACCTACAATGAGCAGTTCTTC.

V is TRBV15 and J is TRBJ2-7, with D maybe TRBD1 (6 bases). Trimming removed 9 bases at V and 0 bases at J, with 12 bases between. The CDR3 is made up of 13 amino acids. CDR1 and CDR2 from the germline V gene are LNHNV and YYDKDF (reference sequence). CDR3 amino acids: CATADSFSYEQYF. The DNA for the CDR3 is TGTGCCACAGCGGACAGTTTCTCCTACGAGCAGTACTTC. Full variable domain (remainder filled in from reference TRBV15 and TRBJ2-7): DAMVIQNPRYQVTQFGKPVTLSCSQTLNHNVMYWYQQKSSQAPKLLFHYYDKDFNNEADTPDNFQSRRPNTSFCFLDIRSPGLGDTAMYLCATADSFSYEQYFGPGTRLTVT.

V is TRBV27 and J is TRBJ2-7; no firm D call. V was cut by 11 bases and J by 0 bases, with 8 bases left in between. Germline CDR1 is MNHEY and CDR2 is SMNVEV (reference sequence). This CDR3 comprises 11 residues. The CDR3 bases are TGTGCCGCTCCCGTCTCCTACGAGCAGTACTTC. Translation: CAAPVSYEQYF.

The chain links TRBV13 to TRBJ2-2; D gene unclear. The CDR3 is 12 residues long. With 5 bases removed from V and 3 bases from J, the gap between germline ends came to 4 bases. Germline values: CDR1 PRHDT, CDR2 FYEKMQ (reference sequence). CDR3 in amino acids: CASSKYTGELFF. CDR3 coding DNA: TGTGCCAGCAGCAAATACACCGGGGAGCTGTTTTTT.

The CDR3 is CASRERTQYF. CDR3 coding DNA: TGTGCCAGCAGGGAACGGACCCAGTACTTC. The V call is TRBV2, the J call TRBJ2-5; no clear D. This CDR3 contains 10 residues. With 6 bases removed from V and 7 bases from J, the gap between germline ends came to 6 bases. The V gene's germline CDR1 is SNHLY and CDR2 FYNNEI.

In its sample, this clone was seen once. The chain couples TRBV19 to TRBJ2-7; D not certain. Germline-derived CDR1 and CDR2 are LNHDA and SQIVND (reference sequence). CDR3 length: 12 amino acids. The ends were cut back, 5 bases at V and 3 bases at J, with 8 bases in the middle. CDR3 in amino acids: CASSDGIYEQYF. CDR3 coding DNA: TGTGCCAGTAGTGACGGCATCTACGAGCAGTACTTC.

This clone has a single count. V is TRBV19 and J is TRBJ1-1; D unclear. V lost 6 bases to trimming and J lost 1 base, with 12 bases between them. The CDR3 totals 14 residues. Germline CDR1 LNHDA, CDR2 SQIVND (reference sequence). The CDR3 region has the DNA TGTGCCAGTAGGACCATAATCCCGAACACTGAAGCTTTCTTT. Translated, it gives CASRTIIPNTEAFF.

The CDR3 protein is CATVPGTSGTSEQYF. CDR3 nucleotide sequence: TGTGCCACCGTACCGGGGACTAGCGGGACTAGCGAGCAGTACTTC. This chain uses TRBV27 with TRBJ2-7; 13 positions agree with TRBD2. The CDR3 contains 15 residues. The trim removed 10 bases at V and 6 bases at J, leaving 12 bases unmatched. In germline, CDR1 is MNHEY, CDR2 SMNVEV (reference sequence).

The V call is TRBV28, the J call TRBJ1-4; 8 bases map to TRBD1. V shed 5 bases, J shed 10 bases, and the junction held 12 bases outside the gene matches. Germline-derived CDR1 and CDR2 are MDHEN and SYDVKM. The CDR3 contains 15 residues. The CDR3 bases are TGTGCCAGCAGTCCCCGGACAGGGACGTCGAGAAAACTGTTTTTT. Translated, it gives CASSPRTGTSRKLFF.